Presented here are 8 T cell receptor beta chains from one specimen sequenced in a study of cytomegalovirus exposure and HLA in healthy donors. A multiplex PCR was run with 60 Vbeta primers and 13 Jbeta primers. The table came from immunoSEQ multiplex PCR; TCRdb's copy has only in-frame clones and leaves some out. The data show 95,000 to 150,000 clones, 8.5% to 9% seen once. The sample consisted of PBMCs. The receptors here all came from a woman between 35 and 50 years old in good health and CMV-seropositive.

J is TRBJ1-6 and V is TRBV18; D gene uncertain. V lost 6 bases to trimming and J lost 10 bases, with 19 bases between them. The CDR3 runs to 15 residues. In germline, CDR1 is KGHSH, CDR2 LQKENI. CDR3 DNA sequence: TGTGCCAGCTCTCCCGGAGGGAGGTTAGGCTCACCCCTCCACTTT. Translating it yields CASSPGGRLGSPLHF.

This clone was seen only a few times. The CDR3 region is CAWSAARDNQPQHF. CDR3 coding DNA: TGTGCCTGGAGTGCTGCCAGGGACAATCAGCCCCAGCATTTT. This chain connects TRBV30 to TRBJ1-5; TRBD1 is a possible D gene (5 bases). The V gene lost 1 base and the J gene lost 3 bases, with 10 bases spanning the gap. The germline gives CDR1 GTSNPN, CDR2 SVGIG (reference sequence). The CDR3 length is 14 residues. The whole variable domain, filled in from reference TRBV30 and TRBJ1-5, reads SQTIHQWPATLVQPVGSPLSLECTVEGTSNPNLYWYRQAAGRGLQLLFYSVGIGQISSEVPQNLSASRPQDRQFILSSKKLLLSDSGFYLCAWSAARDNQPQHFGDGTRLSIL.

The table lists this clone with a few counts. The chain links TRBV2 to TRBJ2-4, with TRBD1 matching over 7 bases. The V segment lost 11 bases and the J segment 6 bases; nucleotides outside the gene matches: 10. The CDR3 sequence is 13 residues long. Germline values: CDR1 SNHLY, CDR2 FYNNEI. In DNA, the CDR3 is TGTGCCTTTAAGAGGGGGCGCGGAAACATTCAGTACTTC. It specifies CAFKRGRGNIQYF.

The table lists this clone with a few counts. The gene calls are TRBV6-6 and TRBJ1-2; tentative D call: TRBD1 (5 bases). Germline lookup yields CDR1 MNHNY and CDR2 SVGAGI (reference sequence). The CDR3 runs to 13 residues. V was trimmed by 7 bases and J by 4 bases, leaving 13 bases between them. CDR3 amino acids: CASTLQVGYGYTF. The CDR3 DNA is TGTGCCAGCACCCTACAGGTTGGCTATGGCTACACCTTC.

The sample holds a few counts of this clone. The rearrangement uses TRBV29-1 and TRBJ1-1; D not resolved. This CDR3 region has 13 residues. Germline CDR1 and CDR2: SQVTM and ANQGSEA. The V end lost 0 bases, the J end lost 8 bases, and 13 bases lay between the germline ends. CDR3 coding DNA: TGCAGCGTTGAAGATGCCCACGGTACGGAAGCTTTCTTT. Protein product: CSVEDAHGTEAFF.

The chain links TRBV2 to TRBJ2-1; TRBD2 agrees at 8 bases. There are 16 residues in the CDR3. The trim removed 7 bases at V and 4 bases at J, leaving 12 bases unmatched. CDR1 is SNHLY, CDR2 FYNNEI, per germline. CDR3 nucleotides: TGTGCCAGCATCAATCCAGGACTAGCTCCGTACAATGAGCAGTTCTTC. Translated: CASINPGLAPYNEQFF.

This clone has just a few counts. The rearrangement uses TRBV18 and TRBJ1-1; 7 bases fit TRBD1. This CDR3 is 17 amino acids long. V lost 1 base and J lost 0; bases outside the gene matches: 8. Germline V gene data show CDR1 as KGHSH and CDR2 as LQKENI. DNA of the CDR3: TGTGCCAGCTCACCACGGACAGGAGGGGACATGAACACTGAAGCTTTCTTT. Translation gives CASSPRTGGDMNTEAFF.

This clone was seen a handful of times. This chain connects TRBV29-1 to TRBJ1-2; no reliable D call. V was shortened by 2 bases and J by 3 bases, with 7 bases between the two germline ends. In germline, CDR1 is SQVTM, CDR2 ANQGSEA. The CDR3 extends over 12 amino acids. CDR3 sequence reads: CSVERQDYGYTF. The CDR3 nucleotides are TGCAGCGTTGAACGGCAGGACTATGGCTACACCTTC.